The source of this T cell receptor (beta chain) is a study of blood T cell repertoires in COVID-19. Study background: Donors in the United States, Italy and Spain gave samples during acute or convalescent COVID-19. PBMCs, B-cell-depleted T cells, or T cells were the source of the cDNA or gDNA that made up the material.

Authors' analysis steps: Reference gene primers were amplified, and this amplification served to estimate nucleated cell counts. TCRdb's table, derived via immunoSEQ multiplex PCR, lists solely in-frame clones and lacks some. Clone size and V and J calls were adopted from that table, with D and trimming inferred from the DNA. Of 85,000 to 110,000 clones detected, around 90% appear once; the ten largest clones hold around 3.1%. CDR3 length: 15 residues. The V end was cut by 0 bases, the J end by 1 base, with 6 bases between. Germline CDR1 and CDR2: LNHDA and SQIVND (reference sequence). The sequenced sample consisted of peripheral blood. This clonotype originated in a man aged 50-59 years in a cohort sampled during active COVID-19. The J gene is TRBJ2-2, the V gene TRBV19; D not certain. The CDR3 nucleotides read TGTGCCAGTAGTATAGACAGGCAGAACACCGGGGAGCTGTTTTTT. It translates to CASSIDRQNTGELFF. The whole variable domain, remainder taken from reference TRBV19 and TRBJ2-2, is DGGITQSPKYLFRKEGQNVTLSCEQNLNHDAMYWYRQDPGQGLRLIYYSQIVNDFQKGDIAEGYSVSREKKESFPLTVTSAQKNPTAFYLCASSIDRQNTGELFFGEGSRLTVL.